The clone carrying this TCR beta chain was seen once. The sample originates from a study of T-cell memory formation after mild COVID-19. Trimming at V came to 4 bases and at J to 4 bases, leaving 10 bases not matched to a gene. There are 15 residues in the CDR3. The germline gives CDR1 SGHKS, CDR2 YYEKEE (reference sequence). Amplification by 5'RACE using constant-segment primers produced TCR alpha and TCR beta cDNA libraries that carried sample barcodes and UMIs. TCRdb re-analysed the 5' RACE reads in MiXCR, keeping a single row per CDR3 protein. Altogether hundreds of thousands of distinct CDR3 sequences are present, around 17% being singletons, with the ten largest covering 9.5% to 15%.

The sequence was obtained from an adult woman who had mild COVID-19 (a few samples of this study predate the infection). Cell type and time point are not known. V usage is TRBV5-5 and J usage is TRBJ2-7; 8 nucleotides align to TRBD1. Sequenced: PBMCs or a T cell subset sorted from them (not recorded which). The CDR3 DNA reads as TGTGCCAGCAGCCGGCCGGGACAGGCTTATTACGAGCAGTACTTC. Translating it yields CASSRPGQAYYEQYF.